The clone carrying this TCR beta chain was counted a single time. It was about 210 ng DNA, about 30,000 T cell genomes, that sorted-subset replicate PCRs used. Assay: immunoSEQ multiplex PCR; the TCRdb copy retains only in-frame clones and omits some. The sample shows about 2.4 million clones, more than 85% of them seen only once. This sample is drawn from a study of shared clonotypes between healthy human individuals. V was trimmed by 1 base and J by 6 bases, leaving 14 bases between them. Germline CDR1 WSHSY, CDR2 SAAADI. CDR3 size: 15 residues. This clonotype was sampled from a man aged 18 to 29 in good health. Some clones in this sample may be carry-over from other donors' samples. Material for sequencing was naive CD4+ T cells from PBMCs. The subset: CD45RA+ positively selected. V and J are TRBV10-2 and TRBJ2-3; no clear D. CDR3 nucleotides: TGCGCCAGCAGTGAGTGGCTAAAGGTTGTGGATACGCAGTATTTT. Its translation: CASSEWLKVVDTQYF.